Listed below are T cell receptor beta chains from one sample, sequenced in a study of blood T cell repertoires in COVID-19. The data were produced by immunoSEQ multiplex PCR, yet TCRdb's version contains in-frame clones alone and is incomplete. The sample lists 150,000 or so clones; roughly 90% were seen once. Sequenced sample: peripheral blood. The source is a human donor in a cohort sampled during active COVID-19. The CDR3 runs from the conserved cysteine through the conserved F or W. The order of the fields is clone size, V gene, D gene, J gene, CDR3 DNA, CDR3 protein. A D gene is named only where the DNA matches it firmly. Clone size is given for some rows only: seen once, a few or many times, or a class if the clone is expanded.

size: .
V: TRBV5-6
D: .
J: TRBJ2-7
DNA: TGTGCCAGCAGCCTCGACCGGGGATTTTACGAGCAGTACTTC
CDR3: CASSLDRGFYEQYF

size: .
V: TRBV6-4
D: TRBD1
J: TRBJ1-2
DNA: TGTGCCAGCAGTGACTCTGCCGGCCGGACAGGGAACTATGGCTACACCTTC
CDR3: CASSDSAGRTGNYGYTF

size: .
V: TRBV6-5
D: .
J: TRBJ1-4
DNA: TGTGCCAGCTCTAAGGACCGGAGGTTCGAAAAACTGTTTTTT
CDR3: CASSKDRRFEKLFF

size: .
V: TRBV2
D: TRBD1
J: TRBJ1-5
DNA: TGTGCCAGCAGGGGACAGGGTGCAGGTCAGCCCCAGCATTTT
CDR3: CASRGQGAGQPQHF

size: .
V: TRBV4-2
D: .
J: TRBJ2-7
DNA: TGTGCCAGCAGCCAAGACGTCGGCGAGCAGTACTTC
CDR3: CASSQDVGEQYF

size: .
V: TRBV11-2
D: .
J: TRBJ2-7
DNA: TGTGCCAGCAGCTTCTATAGCCAGGGCTACGAGCAGTACTTC
CDR3: CASSFYSQGYEQYF

size: once
V: TRBV7-8
D: .
J: TRBJ1-1
DNA: TGTGCCAGCAGCTTAGCTGTGGGGAGAGGAAACACTGAAGCTTTCTTT
CDR3: CASSLAVGRGNTEAFF

size: .
V: TRBV5-8
D: .
J: TRBJ1-1
DNA: TGTGCCAGCAGCTTGGGTCCAGCTAAGGGGATGAACACTGAAGCTTTCTTT
CDR3: CASSLGPAKGMNTEAFF

size: .
V: TRBV11-2
D: TRBD1
J: TRBJ2-7
DNA: TGTGCCAGCAGCTTCACAGGGGGCCCCTCCTACGAGCAGTACTTC
CDR3: CASSFTGGPSYEQYF

size: once
V: TRBV6-6
D: .
J: TRBJ1-2
DNA: TGTGCAAGCAACAGGCAGGGCCTAAACTATGGCTACACCTTC
CDR3: CASNRQGLNYGYTF

size: .
V: TRBV19
D: .
J: TRBJ2-5
DNA: TGTGCCAGTAGTATAGCGGGAGTAAACCAAGAGACCCAGTACTTC
CDR3: CASSIAGVNQETQYF

size: .
V: TRBV29-1
D: .
J: TRBJ2-3
DNA: TGCAGCGTTGAAGGCCCCAAAGGGGAAGCAGATACGCAGTATTTT
CDR3: CSVEGPKGEADTQYF

size: few
V: TRBV7-8
D: .
J: TRBJ1-5
DNA: TGTGCCAGCAGCGCCGTGGGGCGCTTACAGCCCCAGCATTTT
CDR3: CASSAVGRLQPQHF

size: .
V: TRBV6-1
D: TRBD2
J: TRBJ2-7
DNA: TGTGCCAGCAGTGACAGGACTAGCGGGAGGGCCTTCCTCTACGAGCAGTACTTC
CDR3: CASSDRTSGRAFLYEQYF

size: .
V: TRBV4-1
D: .
J: TRBJ1-2
DNA: TGCGCCAGCAGCCAAGATAGGTGGGGCCGTAACTATGGCTACACCTTC
CDR3: CASSQDRWGRNYGYTF

size: once
V: TRBV18
D: .
J: TRBJ2-6
DNA: TGTGCCAGCTCACCACTTACAGGGACAAGCTCTGGGGCCAACGTCCTGACTTTC
CDR3: CASSPLTGTSSGANVLTF

size: few
V: TRBV30
D: TRBD2
J: TRBJ2-7
DNA: TGTGCCTGGAGTGACAGTGGACTAGCCCTGTACGAGCAGTACTTC
CDR3: CAWSDSGLALYEQYF

size: .
V: TRBV18
D: TRBD1
J: TRBJ2-7
DNA: TGTGCCAGCTCACCGACACAGGGGCGCGAGCAGTACTTC
CDR3: CASSPTQGREQYF

size: .
V: TRBV29-1
D: TRBD2
J: TRBJ2-1
DNA: TGCAGCGTTGACGGGACTAGCGGGGGACGGGCCGAGCAGTTCTTC
CDR3: CSVDGTSGGRAEQFF

size: .
V: TRBV18
D: .
J: TRBJ2-7
DNA: TGTGCCAGCTCACCAGCCGGGGTCCGATTTCACGAGCAGTACTTC
CDR3: CASSPAGVRFHEQYF

size: .
V: TRBV4-2
D: TRBD1
J: TRBJ1-1
DNA: TGTGCCAGCAGCCAACCGGGACAGGGGGTTACTGAAGCTTTCTTT
CDR3: CASSQPGQGVTEAFF

size: .
V: TRBV3-1/TRBV3-2
D: .
J: TRBJ2-3
DNA: TGTGCCAGCAGCTCAGGGGTACCCACAGATACGCAGTATTTT
CDR3: CASSSGVPTDTQYF

size: .
V: TRBV3-1/TRBV3-2
D: .
J: TRBJ1-1
DNA: TGTGCCAGCAGAGGAGGGACTGAAGCTTTCTTT
CDR3: CASRGGTEAFF

size: once
V: TRBV4-3
D: .
J: TRBJ1-2
DNA: TGCGCCAGCAGCCAAGCGGTAGGGGTCTATGGCTACACCTTC
CDR3: CASSQAVGVYGYTF

size: .
V: TRBV24-1
D: .
J: TRBJ1-1
DNA: TGTGCCACCAGTGACCCTTTTACAGGGAAAGCTTTCTTT
CDR3: CATSDPFTGKAFF

size: .
V: TRBV12-3/TRBV12-4
D: .
J: TRBJ1-5
DNA: TGTGCCAGCAGTTTATCCGAGAATCAGCCCCAGCATTTT
CDR3: CASSLSENQPQHF

size: .
V: TRBV18
D: .
J: TRBJ2-6
DNA: TGTGCCAGCTCACCGCGGGCCGGGGGGCAAGCGGCCAACGTCCTGACTTTC
CDR3: CASSPRAGGQAANVLTF

size: .
V: TRBV2
D: .
J: TRBJ2-1
DNA: TGTGCCAGCAAAGCAGGCACAAGCTCCTACAATGAGCAGTTCTTC
CDR3: CASKAGTSSYNEQFF

size: .
V: TRBV5-1
D: TRBD2
J: TRBJ2-1
DNA: TGCGCCAGCAGCTTGGAACGGGGCGGGGGCTCCTACAATGAGCAGTTCTTC
CDR3: CASSLERGGGSYNEQFF

size: .
V: TRBV18
D: .
J: TRBJ1-2
DNA: TGTGCCAGCTCACCTGGACAGAACTATGGCTACACCTTC
CDR3: CASSPGQNYGYTF

size: .
V: TRBV29-1
D: .
J: TRBJ1-1
DNA: TGCAGCGGAAACGTGGGGGGAACTAACACTGAAGCTTTCTTT
CDR3: CSGNVGGTNTEAFF

size: .
V: TRBV2
D: .
J: TRBJ2-7
DNA: TGTGCCAGCAGTGAGGGGGGCTACGAGCAGTACTTC
CDR3: CASSEGGYEQYF

size: .
V: TRBV19
D: TRBD1
J: TRBJ1-6
DNA: TGTGCCAGTAGTACACAGGGGAATAATTCACCCCTCCACTTT
CDR3: CASSTQGNNSPLHF

size: .
V: TRBV7-9
D: .
J: TRBJ2-1
DNA: TGTGCCAGCAGCCCTCAGGGCTCCTACAATGAGCAGTTCTTC
CDR3: CASSPQGSYNEQFF

size: .
V: TRBV11-2
D: TRBD1
J: TRBJ2-7
DNA: TGTGCCAGCAGTGACCGGACAGGGTACGAGCAGTACTTC
CDR3: CASSDRTGYEQYF

size: few
V: TRBV9
D: .
J: TRBJ2-1
DNA: TGTGCCAGCAGCGTAGGCGGAGAGTCCTACAATGAGCAGTTCTTC
CDR3: CASSVGGESYNEQFF

size: .
V: TRBV5-6
D: TRBD1
J: TRBJ2-4
DNA: TGTGCCAGCAGCCCGGCATACAGGGGGCTGGACATTCAGTACTTC
CDR3: CASSPAYRGLDIQYF

size: .
V: TRBV5-1
D: TRBD2
J: TRBJ2-2
DNA: TGCGCCAGCAGCTCGGGACTAGCGGGAGTGACCGGGGAGCTGTTTTTT
CDR3: CASSSGLAGVTGELFF

size: once
V: TRBV4-1
D: .
J: TRBJ1-1
DNA: TGCGCCAGCAGTCAAACAGGGAACACTGAAGCTTTCTTT
CDR3: CASSQTGNTEAFF

size: few
V: TRBV10-2
D: .
J: TRBJ2-7
DNA: TGCGCCAGCAGTGAGTCTAGGCAGGGGGGTTCCTACGAGCAGTACTTC
CDR3: CASSESRQGGSYEQYF

size: .
V: TRBV28
D: TRBD1
J: TRBJ2-1
DNA: TGTGCCAGCAGCCGACAGGGAAGCTCCTACAATGAGCAGTTCTTC
CDR3: CASSRQGSSYNEQFF

size: .
V: TRBV7-2
D: .
J: TRBJ2-7
DNA: TGTGCCAGCAGCTCAGTCCCGGCGGACGAGCAGTACTTC
CDR3: CASSSVPADEQYF

size: .
V: TRBV7-9
D: TRBD1
J: TRBJ2-1
DNA: TGTGCCAGCAGCTTAGGGGACAGGGCCCACAATGAGCAGTTCTTC
CDR3: CASSLGDRAHNEQFF

size: .
V: TRBV9
D: .
J: TRBJ2-3
DNA: TGTGCCAGCGCCGCAGGGTCCGGCCTCACAGATACGCAGTATTTT
CDR3: CASAAGSGLTDTQYF

size: .
V: TRBV28
D: .
J: TRBJ1-5
DNA: TGTGCCAGCAGGACCCAGGGGCGCGGCAATCAGCCCCAGCATTTT
CDR3: CASRTQGRGNQPQHF

size: .
V: TRBV15
D: .
J: TRBJ1-1
DNA: TGTGCCACCAGCAGAGAATTTGGCACCCCGGGAAACACTGAAGCTTTCTTT
CDR3: CATSREFGTPGNTEAFF

size: .
V: TRBV6-6
D: TRBD1
J: TRBJ1-2
DNA: TGTGCCAGCAGGACCTCAGGGGGCCTGGACTATGGCTACACCTTC
CDR3: CASRTSGGLDYGYTF

size: .
V: TRBV21-1
D: .
J: TRBJ2-1
DNA: TGTGCCAGCAGCAAAGCGAAAGACAGGGGCGGGATTGACTACAATGAGCAGTTCTTC
CDR3: CASSKAKDRGGIDYNEQFF

size: .
V: TRBV5-4
D: .
J: TRBJ1-4
DNA: TGTGCCAGCAGCTTCCAAAGGGGGTCAACTAATGAAAAACTGTTTTTT
CDR3: CASSFQRGSTNEKLFF

size: .
V: TRBV10-3
D: .
J: TRBJ2-7
DNA: TGTGCCATCAGTGAGTACTTAGCGGACTCTCGGTACGAGCAGTACTTC
CDR3: CAISEYLADSRYEQYF